What follows are 28 T cell receptor delta chains derived from one specimen sequenced in a study of γδ T cells in repeated Plasmodium falciparum infection. Bulk repertoires came from Vgamma9/Vdelta2+ or Vdelta2-negative gammadelta T cells flow-sorted from PBMC. TCRdb re-called clones from the multiplex PCR reads via CATT. Here the sample spans around 89,000 delta-chain clones, more than 1.4% being singletons. Sequencing input: gamma-delta T cells from blood. The receptors were sampled from a pool of human donors (malaria-infected and uninfected, not separated).

This chain joins TRDV1 and TRDJ1; possibly TRDD3 for D (5 bases). TCRdb offers no J gene call, so here the DNA was matched to germline to obtain one. The CDR3 is made up of 18 amino acids. V was pared by 6 bases and J by 0 bases, with 23 bases between. From germline, CDR1 is TSWWSYY and CDR2 QGS. The CDR3 region is CALGSLRWVIPYTDKLIF. The DNA for the CDR3 is TGTGCTCTTGGTTCCCTGCGCTGGGTGATACCCTACACCGATAAACTCATCTTT.

This clone was counted between two and nine times. A single base is all that separates this from a far larger clone, so a read error is likely. Within the sample, other DNA sequences also encode this same CDR3. This chain links TRDV1 with TRDJ4, with D possibly being TRDD3 (6 bases). Assignment of the J gene here rests on matching the DNA to germline, because TCRdb gives none. This CDR3 has 16 amino acids. V was pared by 3 bases and J by 0 bases, with 17 bases between. CDR1 TSWWSYY and CDR2 QGS come from the germline V gene. CDR3 loop: CALGELGGHPARPLIF. In DNA form, the CDR3 reads TGTGCTCTTGGGGAGCTCGGGGGACACCCGGCCAGACCCCTGATCTTT.

Regarding this clone: The protein TCRdb gives is from a much larger clone and does not agree with this DNA's translation at residue 11, likely a read error; the protein shown here comes from the DNA. This sequence joins TRDV2 and TRDJ1, with D possibly being TRDD3 (5 bases). Matching the DNA to germline supplied the J gene, which TCRdb does not give. Germline CDR1 and CDR2: GEAIGNYY and EKD. The CDR3 is 14 amino acids. The CDR3 spells CACDTIWEADRLIF. CDR3 in DNA: TGTGCCTGTGACACCATCTGGGAAGCCGATAGACTCATCTTT.

This clone was detected only a few times. TCRdb's listed protein matches a much larger clone and diverges from this DNA's translation at residue 7, likely through a read error; the protein shown comes from the DNA. J is TRDJ1 and V is TRDV1; no reliable D call. Because TCRdb records no J gene, it was assigned here through a match of the DNA to germline. Germline CDR1 is TSWWSYY and CDR2 is QGS. The CDR3 is made up of 16 amino acids. V dropped 3 bases and J dropped 0 bases, with 14 bases sitting between them. The CDR3 region is CALGEGFDPYTDKLIF. Written as DNA, the CDR3 is TGTGCTCTTGGGGAGGGGTTCGATCCGTACACCGATAAACTCATCTTT.

To note about this clone: TCRdb pairs this DNA with a much larger clone's protein that differs at residue 16, likely a read error; the protein shown was translated from the DNA. The chain links TRDV2 to TRDJ3; the match to TRDD3 covers 8 bases. TCRdb records no J gene; here it was assigned by comparing the DNA to germline. This CDR3 has 21 residues. From germline, CDR1 is GEAIGNYY and CDR2 EKD. CDR3 region: CACDLVGDYSSGSWDARQMFF. CDR3 nucleotide sequence: TGTGCCTGTGACCTTGTGGGGGATTACTCATCAGGCTCCTGGGACGCCCGACAGATGTTTTTC.

This clone was counted a few times. TCRdb lists the protein of a much larger clone for this DNA, which differs at residue 9, so this is likely a read error; the protein given here is translated from the DNA itself. The chain joins TRDV1 to TRDJ1; TRDD2 aligns across 8 bases. Matching the DNA to germline supplied the J gene, which TCRdb does not give. Trimming at V came to 1 base and at J to 10 bases, leaving 14 bases not matched to a gene. Germline V gene sequence: CDR1 TSWWSYY, CDR2 QGS. The CDR3 length is 16 residues. CDR3 DNA sequence: TGTGCTCTTGGGGAACCTTCCTACAGTTTGGTAGGAGGACTCATCTTT. It is translated as CALGEPSYSLVGGLIF.

This clone has a handful of counts. A far larger clone is off by one base, so a read error is likely. Other DNA sequences in the same sample also yield this CDR3. CDR3 sequence: CALGELFLGGYVWGTDKLIF. The CDR3 DNA sequence: TGTGCTCTTGGGGAACTTTTCCTCGGGGGATACGTGTGGGGCACCGACAAACTCATCTTT. This chain joins TRDV1 and TRDJ1; 10 bases map to TRDD3. Germline values: CDR1 TSWWSYY, CDR2 QGS. CDR3 length: 20 amino acids.

Turning to this clone: The translation of this DNA and the TCRdb protein of a much larger clone differ at residue 16, probably owing to a read error; the protein shown here is translated from the DNA. This chain connects TRAV38-2/DV8 to TRDJ1; TRDD3 agrees at 8 bases. The CDR3 spans 19 residues. J lost 9 bases, V lost 1 base, and 23 bases had no gene match. CDR1 is TSESDYY and CDR2 is QEAYKQQN in the germline V gene. DNA of the CDR3: TGTGCTTATAGGAGCCAATCATTCCTATCTTTGTGGGGATACCTTGAACTCATCTTT. Its translation: CAYRSQSFLSLWGYLELIF.

Points on this clone: Since a far larger clone is one base different, this is likely a read error. Distinct nucleotide sequences in the sample also encode this CDR3. V usage is TRDV1 and J usage is TRDJ1; D gene ambiguous. CDR3 length: 16 residues. Trimming stripped 2 bases from V and 8 bases from J, with 21 bases between. Per germline, CDR1 TSWWSYY and CDR2 QGS. CDR3 region: CALGEFAGLHKNKLIF. As DNA, the CDR3 is TGTGCTCTTGGGGAATTCGCAGGACTCCATAAGAACAAACTCATCTTT.

This clone was seen a few times. TCRdb attributes to this sequence the protein of a much larger clone, which differs from the DNA translation at residue 13; a read error is likely, and the protein displayed is translated from the DNA. The CDR3 reads CACDSRTGGSSWGTRQMFF. The CDR3 DNA reads as TGTGCCTGTGACTCCCGTACTGGGGGAAGCTCCTGGGGCACCCGACAGATGTTTTTC. The gene calls are TRDV2 and TRDJ3, with 9 bases fitting TRDD3. Germline matching of the DNA provided the J gene here, since TCRdb leaves it blank. The CDR3 loop spans 19 amino acids. In germline, CDR1 is GEAIGNYY, CDR2 EKD.

A word on this clone: The TCRdb protein, from a much larger clone, departs from this DNA's translation at residue 3, likely by read error; the protein shown derives from the DNA. The chain couples TRDV3 to TRDJ1, with TRDD3 matching over 12 bases. Germline CDR1 TVYSNPD, CDR2 GDNSRS (reference sequence). With 4 bases clipped from V and 0 bases from J, the junction kept 18 bases outside the gene matches. This CDR3 is 19 amino acids long. The DNA of the CDR3 is TGTGCCTCTCGCGGGGGTACTGGGGGATACCGATGGTACACCGATAAACTCATCTTT. Protein: CASRGGTGGYRWYTDKLIF.

The table lists this clone with a count of one. CDR3 sequence (DNA): TGTGCTCTTGGGGAACTAGGGGACCGATACTGGGGGATTCGCGCCGATAAACTCATCTTT. This codes for CALGELGDRYWGIRADKLIF. The genes are TRDV1 and TRDJ1, with 10 bases fitting TRDD3. TCRdb does not report a J gene; here it was assigned by matching the DNA to germline references. The V segment lost 0 bases and the J segment 3 bases; nucleotides outside the gene matches: 16. CDR3 size: 20 residues. The germline V gene has CDR1 TSWWSYY and CDR2 QGS.

In the case of this clone: It differs at one base from a far larger clone, so likely a read error. The sample contains more than one DNA sequence encoding this CDR3. The chain joins TRDV2 to TRDJ1; 7 nucleotides match TRDD3. Germline CDR1 and CDR2: GEAIGNYY and EKD. The CDR3 extends over 16 amino acids. J gave up 3 bases and V 0 bases, and 9 bases lay outside the gene matches. The CDR3 region is CACDTVGGFNSDKLIF. The CDR3 DNA reads as TGTGCCTGTGACACCGTCGGGGGATTCAACTCCGATAAACTCATCTTT.

Concerning this clone: A single base is all that separates this from a far larger clone, so a read error is likely. The same CDR3 is also encoded by other DNA sequences in this sample. The chain links TRDV1 to TRDJ1, with D perhaps being TRDD2 or TRDD3 (9 bases each). TCRdb is silent on the J gene; assignment here came from matching the DNA to germline. Germline CDR1 and CDR2: TSWWSYY and QGS. With 7 bases removed from V and 5 bases from J, the gap between germline ends came to 62 bases. This CDR3 is built from 29 residues. CDR3 region: CALAIRPAFLRFTIPTVLGDTRGGDKLIF. CDR3 sequence (DNA): TGTGCTCTTGCTATAAGACCTGCCTTCCTACGATTTACAATACCCACCGTACTGGGGGACACGCGTGGGGGGGATAAACTCATCTTT.

Many counts were recorded for this clone. The J gene is TRDJ2, the V gene TRDV1, with 8 positions matching TRDD3. Germline CDR1 and CDR2: TSWWSYY and QGS. CDR3 length equals 18 residues. J was trimmed by 3 bases and V by 4 bases; bases with no gene match: 13. Here the CDR3 reads CALGVAFVPGGLTAQLFF. DNA of the CDR3: TGTGCTCTTGGGGTCGCCTTCGTCCCTGGGGGACTGACAGCACAACTCTTCTTT.

Regarding this clone: TCRdb's protein, taken from a much larger clone, differs from this DNA's translation at residue 17, likely owing to a read error; the protein displayed comes from the DNA. No call exists for the J gene, whereas the V gene is TRDV2; TRDD3 is the table's D call, not checked against the DNA. CDR1 GEAIGNYY and CDR2 EKD come from the germline V gene. There are 19 residues in the CDR3. This CDR3 is CACDTADWGSSWDTRQTFF. In DNA form, the CDR3 reads TGTGCCTGTGACACCGCGGACTGGGGGAGCTCCTGGGACACCCGACAGACGTTTTTC.

V and J are TRDV3 and TRDJ1; D is tentatively TRDD2 or TRDD3 (7 bases each). The J gene, absent from TCRdb, was called here by matching the DNA to germline. Trimming cost V 4 bases and J 4 bases, with 28 bases left between them. CDR1 and CDR2 (germline): TVYSNPD, GDNSRS (reference sequence). The CDR3 consists of 17 residues. The CDR3 region has the DNA TGTGCCTCTACCTTTCCTACCTTTACTGGGGAACACGATAAACTCATCTTT. It yields the protein CASTFPTFTGEHDKLIF.

Notes on this clone: This DNA translates differently at residue 9 from the TCRdb protein, which is that of a much larger clone; a read error is likely, and the protein shown is the DNA's own translation. The V gene is TRDV2, the J gene TRDJ3; TRDD3 matches 9 bases. TCRdb carries no J gene annotation; the J gene was assigned here by matching the DNA with germline. The V gene's germline CDR1 is GEAIGNYY and CDR2 EKD. The CDR3 loop spans 17 amino acids. Trimming removed 3 bases from V and 2 bases from J; junction bases left unmatched: 4. The CDR3 is CACDDTGGPWDTRQMFF. For the CDR3, the DNA is TGTGCCTGTGACGATACTGGGGGACCCTGGGACACCCGACAGATGTTTTTC.

By share, this clone counts as medium-sized (0.01 to 0.1%). In the same sample, other DNA sequences code for this CDR3. The V gene is TRDV2, the J gene TRDJ1; 8 bases fit TRDD2. The CDR3 extends over 14 amino acids. Germline loops: CDR1 GEAIGNYY, CDR2 EKD. Trimming at V came to 0 bases and at J to 3 bases, leaving 2 bases not matched to a gene. CDR3 coding DNA: TGTGCCTGTGACACCCTTCCTACTGCCGATAAACTCATCTTT. Protein sequence: CACDTLPTADKLIF.

Of note for this clone: A read error likely explains why the TCRdb protein, taken from a much larger clone, differs from this DNA's translation at residue 12; the protein shown is translated from the DNA. The chain recombines TRDV1 with TRDJ3; 9 nucleotides line up with TRDD3. The CDR3 loop spans 21 amino acids. The J segment lost 2 bases and the V segment lost 2 bases, leaving 13 bases of the junction unmatched. The germline CDR1 and CDR2 sequences are TSWWSYY and QGS. The CDR3 is CALGEKDPTGGHAWDTRQMFF. CDR3 nucleotide sequence: TGTGCTCTTGGGGAAAAGGATCCTACTGGGGGACACGCCTGGGACACCCGACAGATGTTTTTC.

There are many counts of this clone. V is TRDV1 and J is TRDJ1; 13 bases match TRDD3. The J gene, not given by TCRdb, was assigned here from a germline match of the nucleotide sequence. The CDR3 spans 26 residues. Germline lookup yields CDR1 TSWWSYY and CDR2 QGS. The trim removed 0 bases at V and 3 bases at J, leaving 31 bases unmatched. The CDR3 nucleotides read TGTGCTCTTGGGGAACTACCCCGCCCTTTTACGAAGCCTAGCCGTACTGGGGGATACGGGCCCGATAAACTCATCTTT. Its translation: CALGELPRPFTKPSRTGGYGPDKLIF.

V gene TRDV1 combines with J gene TRDJ1; no clear D gene. TCRdb is silent on the J gene; assignment here came from matching the DNA to germline. Per germline, CDR1 TSWWSYY and CDR2 QGS. This CDR3 has 16 residues. Trimming stripped 2 bases from V and 1 base from J, with 14 bases between. For the CDR3, the DNA is TGTGCTCTTGGGGAAGGGAACCTCCTCCCCACCGATAAACTCATCTTT. It codes for CALGEGNLLPTDKLIF.

The chain employs TRDV1 and TRDJ1, with TRDD3 as a possible D gene (6 bases). TCRdb does not report a J gene; here it was assigned by matching the DNA to germline references. CDR3 length: 21 residues. Germline V lookup: CDR1 TSWWSYY, CDR2 QGS. The germline V and J ends were trimmed by 1 base and 0 bases, with 27 bases remaining between them. CDR3 protein: CALGERGVLKEYWEYTDKLIF. CDR3 bases: TGTGCTCTTGGGGAACGTGGGGTTCTCAAGGAGTACTGGGAATACACCGATAAACTCATCTTT.

On this clone itself: The TCRdb protein, from a much larger clone, departs from this DNA's translation at residue 17, likely by read error; the protein shown derives from the DNA. No call exists for the J gene, whereas the V gene is TRDV2; the D call TRDD3 from the table was never checked on the DNA. Germline V lookup: CDR1 GEAIGNYY, CDR2 EKD. This CDR3 comprises 18 residues. The CDR3, as DNA: TGTGCCTGTGACACCTCCACTGGGGGATCACTGTACACCGATAAACTCACCTTT. It translates to CACDTSTGGSLYTDKLTF.

In this sample, this clone turned up many times. DNA of the CDR3: TGTGCCTGTGATCAGATACCCTGGGACACCCGACAGATGTTTTTC. Translated: CACDQIPWDTRQMFF. The chain combines TRDV2 with TRDJ3; possibly TRDD3 for D (5 bases). V gave up 4 bases and J gave up 2 bases, with 8 bases separating them. Germline V CDR1 and CDR2: GEAIGNYY, EKD. CDR3 length: 15 residues.

This clone was picked up many times. This chain connects TRDV1 to TRDJ1; the match to TRDD3 covers 7 bases. CDR1 TSWWSYY and CDR2 QGS come from the germline V gene. The ends lost 2 bases at V and 0 bases at J; junction bases unmatched: 12. The CDR3 consists of 18 residues. CDR3 DNA sequence: TGTGCTCTTGGGGAATCTTTCCGGGGGATGCCGTACACCGATAAACTCATCTTT. Amino acid sequence: CALGESFRGMPYTDKLIF.

This clone was picked up many times. The chain joins TRDV1 to TRDJ1; 10 bases are a match to TRDD3. CDR3 length: 21 amino acids. Germline loops: CDR1 TSWWSYY, CDR2 QGS. J was trimmed by 0 bases and V by 3 bases; bases with no gene match: 19. Here the CDR3 DNA reads TGTGCTCTTGGGGATCCAGAGGGGGATACGCAATCCGCCCCATACACCGATAAACTCATCTTT. Translated, it gives CALGDPEGDTQSAPYTDKLIF.

This clone showed up many times. This chain connects TRDV2 to TRDJ1, with D unresolved. There are 14 residues in the CDR3. CDR1 GEAIGNYY and CDR2 EKD come from the germline V gene. Trimming pared 7 bases from V and 0 bases from J, leaving 14 bases between. Written as DNA, the CDR3 is TGTGCCTGCTCGATAAGAACCCACACCGATAAACTCATCTTT. Its translation: CACSIRTHTDKLIF.